This TCR beta chain is from a study of cytomegalovirus exposure and HLA in healthy donors. Overall study: The 130 or so validation repertoires, a later analysis reported, used the same platform as the 600 to 700 repertoires from the first cohort.

Profiling relied on immunoSEQ multiplex PCR, and the TCRdb table lists in-frame clones only, not all of them. The table lists 250,000 to 400,000 clones, approximately 90% of them singletons. It was the roughly 110-subject validation cohort, separate from the approximately 700-subject first cohort, to which the donors belonged. With 4 bases clipped from V and 7 bases from J, the junction kept 6 bases outside the gene matches. CDR1 and CDR2 (germline): SGHRS, YFSETQ. The CDR3 is 15 residues long. Regarding the study as a whole: The study put some 150 TCR beta chains on its list as cytomegalovirus-associated. Many donors shared some public TCRs, even though most TCR sequences were rare.

Concerning this clone: Its antigen is undetermined.

The V and J genes are TRBV5-1 and TRBJ2-1, with 12 bases that match TRBD1. The receptor was isolated from a woman in her 30s in good health and CMV-seropositive. Sequenced sample: PBMCs. CDR3 sequence: CASSPGTGGRNEQFF. The CDR3 region has the DNA TGCGCCAGCAGCCCCGGGACAGGGGGCCGGAATGAGCAGTTCTTC.